The 31 T cell receptor beta chains listed next were all sequenced from one sample in a study of PD-1 blockade in mismatch repair-deficient tumors (dated by TCRdb to about 2017). The library came from the immunoSEQ multiplex PCR assay. Drawn from immuneACCESS, this table holds only the in-frame rearrangements with V and J called that TCRdb kept. Clones are partly lost; checked studies trace under half to an unresolved V gene and leave the rest unexplained. This sample lists around 100,000 clones; 70% to 85% were detected once. The ten largest account for approximately 6.8% of the sample. Sequenced here: peripheral blood, sampled approximately 35 weeks after starting pembrolizumab. These receptors all come from an adult with mismatch repair-deficient cancer.

The J gene is TRBJ1-1, the V gene TRBV6-6; tentatively, D is TRBD1 (5 bases). CDR3 length: 13 residues. V gave up 9 bases and J gave up 5 bases, with 16 bases separating them. CDR1 and CDR2 from the germline V gene are MNHNY and SVGAGI (reference sequence). CDR3 region: CASLRGVGTEAFF. DNA for the CDR3: TGTGCCAGTCTCCGGGGGGTTGGGACTGAAGCTTTCTTT.

The V and J genes are TRBV6-5 and TRBJ2-3, with 9 positions matching TRBD1. The trim removed 6 bases at V and 4 bases at J, leaving 2 bases unmatched. This CDR3 has 13 amino acids. The germline gives CDR1 MNHEY, CDR2 SVGAGI. CDR3 nucleotide sequence: TGTGCCAGCAGACAGGGGGCGGCAGATACGCAGTATTTT. It translates to CASRQGAADTQYF.

The CDR3 spells CASSSIKQATPYEQYF. The CDR3, as DNA: TGTGCCAGCAGTTCCATAAAACAGGCGACGCCCTACGAGCAGTACTTC. The chain couples TRBV28 to TRBJ2-7; D is perhaps TRBD1 (5 bases). Germline V CDR1 and CDR2: MDHEN, SYDVKM. Trimming left V 4 bases short and J 2 bases short, with 18 bases between. The CDR3 contains 16 residues.

This chain uses TRBV4-1 with TRBJ2-1; a possible D gene is TRBD2 (6 bases). The length of the CDR3 is 16 residues. V was pared by 0 bases and J by 5 bases, with 14 bases between. The V gene's germline CDR1 is MGHRA and CDR2 YSYEKL. CDR3 residues: CASSQDRLALNNEQFF. As DNA, the CDR3 is TGCGCCAGCAGCCAAGATCGCCTAGCGCTTAACAATGAGCAGTTCTTC.

This clone appeared a single time. V and J are TRBV15 and TRBJ2-7; a possible D gene is TRBD2 (5 bases). V was cut by 1 base and J by 6 bases, with 10 bases left in between. The CDR3 has 13 residues. CDR1 is LNHNV and CDR2 is YYDKDF in the germline V gene (reference sequence). The chain's CDR3 is CATSRGAAGEQYF. The CDR3 DNA reads as TGTGCCACCAGCAGAGGGGCCGCGGGCGAGCAGTACTTC. The variable domain in full, with the rest retrieved from reference TRBV15 and TRBJ2-7, is DAMVIQNPRYQVTQFGKPVTLSCSQTLNHNVMYWYQQKSSQAPKLLFHYYDKDFNNEADTPDNFQSRRPNTSFCFLDIRSPGLGDTAMYLCATSRGAAGEQYFGPGTRLTVT.

The chain is built from TRBV5-6 and TRBJ2-4; tentative D call: TRBD1 (7 bases). Trimming removed 4 bases at V and 5 bases at J, with 22 bases between. Germline V gives CDR1 SGHDT, CDR2 YYEEEE. The CDR3 is 17 residues long. This CDR3 reads CASSPLRDRRLENIQYF. The CDR3 region has the DNA TGTGCCAGCAGCCCGCTGCGGGACAGAAGATTGGAAAACATTCAGTACTTC.

The chain combines TRBV9 with TRBJ1-3, with D perhaps matching TRBD1 (5 bases). V dropped 1 base and J dropped 1 base, with 9 bases sitting between them. This CDR3 comprises 15 residues. Germline V gene sequence: CDR1 SGDLS, CDR2 YYNGEE. CDR3 region: CASSVSTGSGNTIYF. The CDR3 coding sequence is TGTGCCAGCAGCGTATCTACAGGATCTGGAAACACCATATATTTT.

V and J are TRBV30 and TRBJ2-5, with D possibly being TRBD2 (5 bases). V lost 5 bases and J lost 1, with 5 bases in between. Per the germline V gene, CDR1 is GTSNPN and CDR2 is SVGIG (reference sequence). There are 11 residues in the CDR3. The CDR3 here is CAWEGQETQYF. DNA for the CDR3: TGTGCCTGGGAGGGCCAAGAGACCCAGTACTTC.

J is TRBJ1-1 and V is TRBV19; the D gene is possibly TRBD1 (5 bases). Germline V gene sequence: CDR1 LNHDA, CDR2 SQIVND (reference sequence). The CDR3 covers 16 residues. V lost 5 bases, J lost 0 bases, and 16 bases lay in between. This CDR3 reads CASSAGPAVMNTEAFF. CDR3 bases: TGTGCCAGTAGTGCGGGACCGGCCGTCATGAACACTGAAGCTTTCTTT.

This chain joins TRBV12-5 and TRBJ1-4; 9 nucleotides align to TRBD1. Germline V gene data show CDR1 as LGHNT and CDR2 as FRNRAP. The CDR3 is 14 amino acids. With V trimmed by 3 bases and J by 11 bases, 7 bases remained unmatched. Here the CDR3 DNA reads TGTGCTAGTGGTTTACCGGGACAGGGAGGGAAACTGTTTTTT. Its translation: CASGLPGQGGKLFF.

This clone was seen only once. Different DNA sequences within this sample yield the same CDR3. J is TRBJ2-3 and V is TRBV9, with 8 bases fitting TRBD2. V lost 3 bases, J lost 0 bases, and 0 bases stayed unmatched. This CDR3 is 14 amino acids long. CDR1 and CDR2 (germline): SGDLS, YYNGEE. The CDR3 DNA reads as TGTGCCAGCAGCGCTAGCGGGAGCACAGATACGCAGTATTTT. Translating gives CASSASGSTDTQYF.

The V call is TRBV7-2, the J call TRBJ2-5; the match to TRBD1 covers 7 bases. CDR1 is SGHTA and CDR2 is FQGNSA in the germline V gene. CDR3 length: 14 amino acids. J was trimmed by 5 bases and V by 3 bases; bases with no gene match: 6. CDR3 residues: CASSLTGNSETQYF. The CDR3 DNA is TGTGCCAGCAGCTTGACAGGGAACTCTGAGACCCAGTACTTC.

The chain combines TRBV19 with TRBJ2-7; 7 positions match TRBD2. Trimming removed 5 bases from V and 6 bases from J; junction bases left unmatched: 10. The length of the CDR3 is 14 residues. CDR1 is LNHDA and CDR2 is SQIVND in the germline V gene (reference sequence). The CDR3: CASSPASGNGEQYF. DNA of the CDR3: TGTGCCAGTAGTCCGGCTAGCGGCAACGGCGAGCAGTACTTC.

This clone was counted between two and nine times. The V and J genes are TRBV4-1 and TRBJ2-3, with 15 bases aligning to TRBD2. J was trimmed by 4 bases and V by 0 bases; bases with no gene match: 5. The CDR3 totals 18 residues. CDR1 and CDR2 from the germline V gene are MGHRA and YSYEKL. As DNA, the CDR3 is TGCGCCAGCAGCCAAGATTACGGACTAGCGGGAGGGGCAGATACGCAGTATTTT. As protein: CASSQDYGLAGGADTQYF.

This chain links TRBV4-1 with TRBJ2-6; 7 bases map to TRBD1. The V segment lost 1 base and the J segment 2 bases; nucleotides outside the gene matches: 5. Germline-derived CDR1 and CDR2 are MGHRA and YSYEKL. The CDR3 runs to 17 residues. The CDR3 bases are TGCGCCAGCAGCCAAGTCCCCCAGGGGGCTGGGGCCAACGTCCTGACTTTC. Its translation: CASSQVPQGAGANVLTF.

Relative to its sample, this clone is medium-sized. V usage is TRBV7-9 and J usage is TRBJ2-2; the D is unclear. The length of the CDR3 is 14 residues. CDR1 is SEHNR and CDR2 is FQNEAQ in the germline V gene (reference sequence). The V gene lost 0 bases and the J gene lost 7 bases, with 9 bases spanning the gap. CDR3 region: CASSLAEFGGELFF. Here the CDR3 DNA reads TGTGCCAGCAGCTTAGCAGAATTCGGCGGGGAGCTGTTTTTT.

The chain is built from TRBV5-1 and TRBJ2-6; 8 positions match TRBD2. The V segment lost 0 bases and the J segment 0 bases; nucleotides outside the gene matches: 8. CDR1 SGHRS and CDR2 YFSETQ come from the germline V gene. This CDR3 is 19 amino acids long. The CDR3 here is CASSLVPSGPRSGANVLTF. CDR3 bases: TGCGCCAGCAGCTTGGTCCCTAGCGGGCCCCGCTCTGGGGCCAACGTCCTGACTTTC.

The sample holds a few counts of this clone. This chain connects TRBV5-5 to TRBJ2-7; possibly TRBD2 for D (5 bases). The CDR3 contains 14 residues. The germline V gene encodes CDR1 SGHKS and CDR2 YYEKEE (reference sequence). V was shortened by 0 bases and J by 5 bases, with 12 bases between the two germline ends. The chain's CDR3 is CASSLVPSGNEQYF. The CDR3 DNA reads as TGTGCCAGCAGCTTGGTCCCTTCGGGGAACGAGCAGTACTTC.

V usage is TRBV6-5 and J usage is TRBJ1-1; D ambiguous. V was cut by 7 bases and J by 5 bases, with 14 bases left in between. CDR1 is MNHEY, CDR2 SVGAGI, per germline. This CDR3 contains 13 residues. CDR3 region: CASTPPGRTEAFF. Written as DNA, the CDR3 is TGTGCCAGCACCCCCCCCGGGAGGACTGAAGCTTTCTTT.

The chain combines TRBV6-6 with TRBJ1-1; tentatively, D is TRBD1 (5 bases). Trimming stripped 6 bases from V and 1 base from J, with 15 bases between. This CDR3 is built from 15 residues. Per germline, CDR1 MNHNY and CDR2 SVGAGI (reference sequence). For the CDR3, the DNA is TGTGCCAGCAGAAACCCCAGGGTGGGGAACACTGAAGCTTTCTTT. It translates to CASRNPRVGNTEAFF.

The J gene is TRBJ2-2, the V gene TRBV27; D is uncertain. Trimming took off 8 bases at V and 7 bases at J, with 8 bases between the two ends. The CDR3 has 11 residues. Germline CDR1 and CDR2: MNHEY and SMNVEV (reference sequence). For the CDR3, the DNA is TGTGCCAGCCAATATGGCGGGGAGCTGTTTTTT. Its translation is CASQYGGELFF.

The chain combines TRBV19 with TRBJ1-4, with TRBD1 identical over 8 bases. The CDR3 sequence is 14 residues long. Germline V gene sequence: CDR1 LNHDA, CDR2 SQIVND (reference sequence). Losses at the gene ends were 7 bases for V and 8 bases for J; bases not matched to a gene: 9. The CDR3 spells CASMKDRAGEKLFF. In nucleotides, the CDR3 is TGTGCCAGTATGAAGGACAGGGCGGGGGAAAAACTGTTTTTT.

This chain connects TRBV19 to TRBJ2-1; D possibly corresponds to TRBD2 (6 bases). The CDR3 has 15 residues. Trimming pared 1 base from V and 5 bases from J, leaving 12 bases between. Germline assignment: CDR1 LNHDA and CDR2 SQIVND (reference sequence). The CDR3 sequence: CASSIGLGLDNEQFF. For the CDR3, the DNA is TGTGCCAGTAGTATAGGACTAGGTCTCGACAATGAGCAGTTCTTC.

The chain uses TRBV6-6 and TRBJ1-1; 7 nucleotides line up with TRBD1. There are 15 residues in the CDR3. Trimming at V came to 4 bases and at J to 1 base, leaving 6 bases not matched to a gene. CDR1 is MNHNY and CDR2 is SVGAGI in the germline V gene (reference sequence). DNA of the CDR3: TGTGCCAGCAGTTTTCGACAGGGCTCGAACACTGAAGCTTTCTTT. Its protein product is CASSFRQGSNTEAFF.

The chain employs TRBV4-2 and TRBJ1-4; 8 bases are a match to TRBD1. Germline V CDR1 and CDR2: LGHNA, YNFKEQ. V was pared by 3 bases and J by 7 bases, with 4 bases of the junction left unmatched. The CDR3 is 14 residues long. In DNA, the CDR3 is TGTGCCAGCAGCCAGGACAGGGTAGGTGAAAAACTGTTTTTT. Protein sequence: CASSQDRVGEKLFF.

This sequence joins TRBV4-2 and TRBJ1-4; D uncertain. Germline V gene lookup returns CDR1 LGHNA and CDR2 YNFKEQ. V lost 0 bases to trimming and J lost 7 bases, with 9 bases between them. The CDR3 has 14 residues. CDR3 coding DNA: TGTGCCAGCAGCCAAGATCGTCCTGGTGAAAAACTGTTTTTT. Residues: CASSQDRPGEKLFF.

With respect to this clone: The same CDR3 arises from other DNA sequences in this sample as well. The chain has TRBV27 and TRBJ1-5, with D unclear. This CDR3 comprises 13 residues. Trimming shortened V by 8 bases and J by 9 bases, and 17 bases separated the two germline ends. The germline CDR1 and CDR2 sequences are MNHEY and SMNVEV (reference sequence). CDR3 nucleotide sequence: TGTGCCAGCTCCCTTGGGGTGCTGGGGCCCCAGCATTTT. Amino acids: CASSLGVLGPQHF.

The genes are TRBV7-2 and TRBJ1-2; D unresolved. V was trimmed by 2 bases and J by 1 base, leaving 11 bases between them. This CDR3 is built from 15 residues. CDR1 is SGHTA, CDR2 FQGNSA, per germline. The CDR3: CASSLTADYNYGYTF. CDR3 bases: TGTGCCAGCAGCTTAACGGCAGACTATAACTATGGCTACACCTTC.

The gene calls are TRBV5-6 and TRBJ1-3; D not resolved. Germline V gives CDR1 SGHDT, CDR2 YYEEEE. The CDR3 covers 13 residues. V was shortened by 1 base and J by 0 bases, with 2 bases between the two germline ends. The CDR3 DNA sequence: TGTGCCAGCAGCTTGCCCTCTGGAAACACCATATATTTT. Translated: CASSLPSGNTIYF.

As to this clone: Sequence at one end of the junction differs from germline and may be a read error. The chain joins TRBV5-6 to TRBJ2-1; possibly TRBD2 for D (5 bases). This CDR3 region has 15 residues. Germline-derived CDR1 and CDR2 are SGHDT and YYEEEE. In DNA, the CDR3 is TGTGCCAGCAGCTTGGAGCTGAGGGAATACAGTGAGCAGTTCTTC. This sequence encodes CASSLELREYSEQFF.

The rearrangement links TRBV6-5 to TRBJ2-7, with 10 bases identical to TRBD2. The CDR3 contains 14 residues. Germline V gives CDR1 MNHEY, CDR2 SVGAGI. V dropped 6 bases and J dropped 7; count of bases not matched to a gene: 9. The CDR3 region has the DNA TGTGCCAGCAGGTTAGCGGGAGGTTCTTTGGAGCAGTACTTC. Protein sequence: CASRLAGGSLEQYF.